The rows below give T cell receptor beta chains drawn from one sample of a study of regulatory T cells in long-lasting Graves disease. TCRdb processed the multiplex PCR reads anew with MiXCR; each CDR3 protein has one entry. In the table there are hundreds of thousands of distinct CDR3 sequences, 15% to 20% of which are singletons. This sample also belongs to another study, concerning T cells in Graves' hyperthyroidism and ophthalmopathy.

The specimen was peripheral blood mononuclear cells (PBMCs), collected at new diagnosis, from a patient treated with antithyroid drugs. Receptors were obtained from a woman aged 25 to 39 with Graves disease. Each CDR3 is given with its conserved first and last residue. A D gene is named only where the DNA matches it firmly. A clone size is listed for some rows: how often the clone was seen (once, few, many), or a class if it is expanded.

d_gene	j_gene	v_gene	abundance	CDR3nt	CDR3aa
-	TRBJ1-1	TRBV25-1	-	TGTGCCAGCAGTGAACCGGGACGGGGGAACACTGAAGCTTTCTTT	CASSEPGRGNTEAFF
-	TRBJ1-5	TRBV12-3/TRBV12-4	many	TGTGCCAGCAGTTCACAGGTGGGGGACCAGCCCCAGCATTTT	CASSSQVGDQPQHF
-	TRBJ2-3	TRBV5-1	-	TGCGCCAGCAGCTTGGCACTACTCAGCTACACAGATACGCAGTATTTT	CASSLALLSYTDTQYF
TRBD1	TRBJ2-3	TRBV5-1	-	TGCGCCAGCAGCCTTGGAACAGGGGGCGCAACAGATACGCAGTATTTT	CASSLGTGGATDTQYF
-	TRBJ1-6	TRBV20-1	many	TGCAGTGCTAGGATCCCGGACCGCTACTATAATTCACCCCTCCACTTT	CSARIPDRYYNSPLHF
-	TRBJ2-7	TRBV29-1	many	TGCAGCGTACGGAAAGAAAGAACCTACGAGCAGTACTTC	CSVRKERTYEQYF
-	TRBJ1-4	TRBV3-1	many	TGTGCCAGCAGCCCAGATCAAAGCCGGGAAAAACTGTTTTTT	CASSPDQSREKLFF
-	TRBJ2-3	TRBV30	few	TGTGCCTGGAGTGTGGCGGGCCCCACAGATACGCAGTATTTT	CAWSVAGPTDTQYF
-	TRBJ2-4	TRBV7-2	few	TGTGCCAGCAGCTTAGAGTTGGGATTTCAGTACTTC	CASSLELGFQYF
-	TRBJ1-5	TRBV19	-	TGTGCCAGTACCGGGACCTGGGGGAAGCAGCCCCAGCATTTT	CASTGTWGKQPQHF
-	TRBJ1-1	TRBV20-1	few	TGCAGTGCTGACAGTTACGGAACTGAAGCTTTCTTT	CSADSYGTEAFF
-	TRBJ2-3	TRBV28	many	TGTGCCAGCAGGACGGGACTCCCAACAGATACGCAGTATTTT	CASRTGLPTDTQYF
TRBD1	TRBJ2-5	TRBV5-5	few	TGTGCCAGCGCGCCCACAGGGGAAGAGACCCAGTACTTC	CASAPTGEETQYF
TRBD1	TRBJ1-2	TRBV4-1	few	TGCGCCAGCAGCGTTCCGGGACAGGGGGGAGGCTACACCTTC	CASSVPGQGGGYTF
-	TRBJ2-3	TRBV5-1	many	TGCGCCAGCAGCTTGGGGGAGGCCCAATACACAGATACGCAGTATTTT	CASSLGEAQYTDTQYF
-	TRBJ1-5	TRBV28	many	TGTGCCAGCAGTCGGGGGTATCGCAATCAGCCCCAGCATTTT	CASSRGYRNQPQHF
TRBD2	TRBJ2-5	TRBV20-1	-	TGCAGTGCTAGACGAGCGGGAGTTCAAGAGACCCAGTACTTC	CSARRAGVQETQYF
TRBD1	TRBJ1-1	TRBV11-1	-	TGTGCCAGCAGCTTGGGACAGGGGATCACTGAAGCTTTCTTT	CASSLGQGITEAFF
-	TRBJ1-2	TRBV28	many	TGTGCCAGCAGTTTGTCCACCCCGCTGTATGGCTACACCTTC	CASSLSTPLYGYTF
-	TRBJ2-3	TRBV28	many	TGTGCCAGCACCCCCACGACAGCAACGCAGTATTTT	CASTPTTATQYF
TRBD1	TRBJ1-6	TRBV12-3/TRBV12-4	many	TGTGCCAGCAGCTTGGGGACAGGGGATTCACCCCTCCACTTT	CASSLGTGDSPLHF
TRBD2	TRBJ2-5	TRBV28	-	TGCGCCAGCAGTTTATGGACTAGCGGCGAGACCCAGTACTTC	CASSLWTSGETQYF
TRBD2	TRBJ2-2	TRBV6-2/TRBV6-3	few	TGTGCCAGCAGTGAAGCGGGGGGTAGAGCCGGGGAGCTGTTTTTT	CASSEAGGRAGELFF
-	TRBJ1-5	TRBV12-3/TRBV12-4	-	TGTGCCAGCAGTTTATCAGGGGATGGTCAGCCCCAGCATTTT	CASSLSGDGQPQHF
-	TRBJ2-6	TRBV27	-	TGTGCCAGCAGTTTGTTGGCGTCTGGGGCCAACGTCCTGACTTTC	CASSLLASGANVLTF